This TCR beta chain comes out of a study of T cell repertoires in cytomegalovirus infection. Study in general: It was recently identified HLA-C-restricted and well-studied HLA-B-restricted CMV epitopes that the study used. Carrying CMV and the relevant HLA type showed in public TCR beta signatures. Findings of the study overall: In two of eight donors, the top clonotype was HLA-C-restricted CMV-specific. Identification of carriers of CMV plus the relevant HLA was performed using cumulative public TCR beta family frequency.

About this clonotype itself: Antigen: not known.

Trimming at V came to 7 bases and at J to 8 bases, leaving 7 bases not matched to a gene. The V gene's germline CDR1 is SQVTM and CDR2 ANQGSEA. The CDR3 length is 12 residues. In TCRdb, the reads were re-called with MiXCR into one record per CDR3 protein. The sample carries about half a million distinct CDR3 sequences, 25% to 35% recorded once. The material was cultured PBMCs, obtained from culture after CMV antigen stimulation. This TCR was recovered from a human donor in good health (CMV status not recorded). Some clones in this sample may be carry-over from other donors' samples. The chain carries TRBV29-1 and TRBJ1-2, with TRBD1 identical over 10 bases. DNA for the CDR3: TGCAGCGGAACCGGGACAGGGGACGGCTACACCTTC. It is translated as CSGTGTGDGYTF.